The T cell receptor (beta chain) described here comes from a study of blood T cells in healthy people across ages. Trimming stripped 2 bases from V and 10 bases from J, with 15 bases between. Per the germline V gene, CDR1 is SGHRS and CDR2 is YFSETQ. This CDR3 region has 13 residues. Sample-barcoded 5' priming and a J-beta primer mix drove a second PCR of 7 to 11 cycles. TCRdb reprocessed the 5' RACE reads via MiXCR and lists one record per CDR3 protein. Among around 800,000 distinct CDR3 sequences, around 45% were seen once, and the ten largest hold 18%. The clonotype comes from a man older than 75 in good health. This rearrangement joins TRBV5-1 to TRBJ1-1, with a weak D call TRBD1 (5 bases). The sample consisted of blood. The CDR3 DNA sequence: TGCGCCAGCAGCTTTGTTCAGGGCGACACAGCTTTCTTT. Translated, it gives CASSFVQGDTAFF.